This T cell receptor beta chain was observed in a study of shared clonotypes between healthy human individuals. TCRdb's table, derived via immunoSEQ multiplex PCR, lists solely in-frame clones and lacks some. The sample shows over a million clones, 75% of them seen only once. The TCR was taken from a man aged 18 to 29 in good health. The sequenced sample consisted of memory CD4+ T cells sorted from blood. Subset reported: CD45RA-negative fraction.

The CDR3 loop reads CASSPRGNFLNNEQFF. The CDR3 DNA sequence: TGTGCCAGCAGCCCCAGGGGGAATTTCTTGAACAATGAGCAGTTCTTC. The chain uses TRBV11-3 and TRBJ2-1, with 7 bases aligning to TRBD1. The J segment lost 5 bases and the V segment lost 5 bases, leaving 12 bases of the junction unmatched. Per the germline V gene, CDR1 is SGHNT and CDR2 is YENEEA. CDR3 size: 16 residues. Full variable domain (missing parts from reference TRBV11-3 and TRBJ2-1): EAGVVQSPRYKIIEKKQPVAFWCNPISGHNTLYWYLQNLGQGPELLIRYENEEAVDDSQLPKDRFSAERLKGVDSTLKIQPAELGDSAVYLCASSPRGNFLNNEQFFGPGTRLTVL.